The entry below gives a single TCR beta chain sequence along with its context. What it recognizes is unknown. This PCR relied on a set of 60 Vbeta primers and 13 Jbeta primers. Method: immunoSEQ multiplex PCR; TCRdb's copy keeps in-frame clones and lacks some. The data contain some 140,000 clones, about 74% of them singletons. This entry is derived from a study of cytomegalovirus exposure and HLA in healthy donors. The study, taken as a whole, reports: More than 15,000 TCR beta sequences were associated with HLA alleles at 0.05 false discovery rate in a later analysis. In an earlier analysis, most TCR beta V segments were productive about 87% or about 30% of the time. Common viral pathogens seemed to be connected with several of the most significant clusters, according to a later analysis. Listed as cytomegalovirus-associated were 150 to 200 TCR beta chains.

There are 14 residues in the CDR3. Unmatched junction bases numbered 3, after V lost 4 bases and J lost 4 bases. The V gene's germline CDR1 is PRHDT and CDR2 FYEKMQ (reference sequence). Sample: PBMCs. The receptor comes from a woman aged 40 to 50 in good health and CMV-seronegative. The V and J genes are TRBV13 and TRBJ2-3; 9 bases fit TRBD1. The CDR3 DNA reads TGTGCCAGCAGCTACAGACAGGGGGCAGATACGCAGTATTTT. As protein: CASSYRQGADTQYF.